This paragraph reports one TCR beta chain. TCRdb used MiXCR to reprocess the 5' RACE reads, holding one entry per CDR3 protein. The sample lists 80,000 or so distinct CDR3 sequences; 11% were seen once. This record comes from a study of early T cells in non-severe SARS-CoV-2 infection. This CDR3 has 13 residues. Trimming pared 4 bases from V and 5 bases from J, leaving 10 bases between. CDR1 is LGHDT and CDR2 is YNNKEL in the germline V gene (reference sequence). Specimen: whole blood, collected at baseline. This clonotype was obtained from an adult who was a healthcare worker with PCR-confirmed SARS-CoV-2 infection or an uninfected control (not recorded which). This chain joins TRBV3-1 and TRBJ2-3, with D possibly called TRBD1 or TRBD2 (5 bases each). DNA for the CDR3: TGTGCCAGCAGCCCGCCGGGGCTAGATACGCAGTATTTT. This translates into CASSPPGLDTQYF.